Only a few counts were recorded for the clone carrying this T cell receptor beta chain. A multiplex PCR was run with 60 Vbeta primers and 13 Jbeta primers. Only in-frame clones appear in the TCRdb table, and some are missing; sequencing was by immunoSEQ multiplex PCR. The sample lists roughly 200,000 clones; about 9% were seen once. These data are taken from a study of cytomegalovirus exposure and HLA in healthy donors. V lost 0 bases, J lost 5 bases, and 9 bases stayed unmatched. The CDR3 totals 17 residues. CDR1 is SGDLS and CDR2 is YYNGEE in the germline V gene. This chain links TRBV9 with TRBJ2-5; 11 positions agree with TRBD2. Sequencing input: PBMCs. This receptor was obtained from a woman aged 25 to 39 in good health and CMV-seropositive. CDR3 nucleotide sequence: TGTGCCAGCAGCGTAGGCTTTAGCGGGAGGGGTGGGGAGACCCAGTACTTC. Its translation is CASSVGFSGRGGETQYF.